Presented here are 8 T cell receptor beta chains from one specimen sequenced in a study of blood T cell repertoires in COVID-19 (dated by TCRdb to between 2020 and 2021). Library creation used the immunoSEQ multiplex PCR assay. TCRdb obtained this table from immuneACCESS and retained in-frame rearrangements with V and J assigned. These tables miss some clones; where compared with another copy, unresolved V genes account for less than half of the shortfall, and the remainder is unexplained. For this sample the table gives approximately 200,000 clones, of which roughly four fifths were detected only once. Of the sample, 7.5% falls within the top ten clones. The sequenced sample consisted of PBMCs or T cells enriched from blood (not recorded which). The receptors come from a man in his forties who had recovered from COVID-19.

The V and J genes are TRBV2 and TRBJ1-3, with D possibly TRBD1 on 5 matching bases. The CDR3 has 12 residues. CDR1 is SNHLY and CDR2 is FYNNEI in the germline V gene. Trimming removed 1 base at V and 8 bases at J, with 6 bases between. CDR3 in amino acids: CASSEEGYTIYF. CDR3 coding DNA: TGTGCCAGCAGTGAAGAGGGGTACACCATATATTTT.

The chain links TRBV2 to TRBJ1-3; no firm D call. Trimming shortened V by 0 bases and J by 4 bases, and 10 bases separated the two germline ends. The CDR3 loop spans 15 amino acids. The germline V gene has CDR1 SNHLY and CDR2 FYNNEI. This CDR3 is CASSEARTSGNTIYF. Here the CDR3 DNA reads TGTGCCAGCAGTGAAGCGCGGACTTCCGGAAACACCATATATTTT.

This clone was detected a few times. The V gene is TRBV7-2, the J gene TRBJ1-6; maybe TRBD1 (5 bases). This CDR3 has 15 amino acids. Germline V gene sequence: CDR1 SGHTA, CDR2 FQGNSA. Trimming cost V 0 bases and J 6 bases, with 9 bases left between them. The DNA of the CDR3 is TGTGCCAGCAGCTTAGCGATGGGGGGTAATTCACCCCTCCACTTT. This encodes CASSLAMGGNSPLHF.

The chain couples TRBV18 to TRBJ1-5; 7 bases map to TRBD1. J lost 6 bases, V lost 0 bases, and 5 bases had no gene match. The CDR3 runs to 15 residues. Germline V CDR1 and CDR2: KGHSH, LQKENI. Here the CDR3 DNA reads TGTGCCAGCTCACCACCCGGCCAGGGGGGTCAGCCCCAGCATTTT. Amino acids: CASSPPGQGGQPQHF.

The CDR3 DNA follows: TGTGCCAGCAGCAAATGGGGGGCTCAGGGGGCAACGGGAAACACCATATATTTT. This codes for CASSKWGAQGATGNTIYF. The chain links TRBV9 to TRBJ1-3, with 8 bases aligning to TRBD1. Germline V gene data show CDR1 as SGDLS and CDR2 as YYNGEE. The CDR3 extends over 18 amino acids. Unmatched junction bases numbered 16, after V lost 4 bases and J lost 4 bases.

V and J are TRBV24-1 and TRBJ2-3; D possibly corresponds to TRBD2 (5 bases). This CDR3 contains 15 residues. The V end was cut by 3 bases, the J end by 2 bases, with 11 bases between. The V gene's germline CDR1 is KGHDR and CDR2 SFDVKD. The CDR3 region has the DNA TGTGCCACCAGTGATCGAAGGACTGCCACAGATACGCAGTATTTT. Encoded protein: CATSDRRTATDTQYF.

This chain joins TRBV19 and TRBJ1-4; D not certain. This CDR3 is built from 13 residues. CDR1 LNHDA and CDR2 SQIVND come from the germline V gene (reference sequence). V shed 5 bases and J shed 6 bases, with 10 bases lying between them. CDR3 DNA: TGTGCCAGTAGTTGGGAGATCGATGAAAAACTGTTTTTT. Translating gives CASSWEIDEKLFF.

In DNA form, the CDR3 reads TGTGCCAGCAGCTCAATCAGGGCACCTGGGGCCAACGTCCTGACTTTC. Residues: CASSSIRAPGANVLTF. The gene calls are TRBV11-2 and TRBJ2-6, with a possible D match to TRBD1 (5 bases). Germline CDR1 and CDR2: SGHAT and FQNNGV. V lost 4 bases to trimming and J lost 2 bases, with 12 bases between them. This CDR3 contains 16 residues. The variable domain in full, completed from reference TRBV11-2 and TRBJ2-6, reads EAGVAQSPRYKIIEKRQSVAFWCNPISGHATLYWYQQILGQGPKLLIQFQNNGVVDDSQLPKDRFSAERLKGVDSTLKIQPAKLEDSAVYLCASSSIRAPGANVLTFGAGSRLTVL.